Sequencing of this T cell receptor beta chain was carried out in a study of blood T cell repertoires in COVID-19. Overall study context: The United States, Italy and Spain were the sources of the acute and convalescent COVID-19 samples.

J lost 4 bases, V lost 7 bases, and 7 bases had no gene match. Germline CDR1 reads SQVTM; CDR2 reads ANQGSEA. CDR3 size: 14 residues. Generated by immunoSEQ multiplex PCR, the TCRdb table keeps only in-frame clones and is missing some. The data contain 120,000 to 150,000 clones, roughly 81% of them seen just once; the ten biggest clones take up approximately 9.2%. This sequence was found in a human donor with acute or convalescent COVID-19. The donor label of this sample is uncertain. This chain joins TRBV29-1 and TRBJ2-1; 10 nucleotides agree with TRBD2. Material for sequencing was peripheral blood. This chain's CDR3 is CSASLAGTYNEQFF. CDR3 nucleotide sequence: TGCAGCGCTTCACTAGCGGGGACTTACAATGAGCAGTTCTTC.